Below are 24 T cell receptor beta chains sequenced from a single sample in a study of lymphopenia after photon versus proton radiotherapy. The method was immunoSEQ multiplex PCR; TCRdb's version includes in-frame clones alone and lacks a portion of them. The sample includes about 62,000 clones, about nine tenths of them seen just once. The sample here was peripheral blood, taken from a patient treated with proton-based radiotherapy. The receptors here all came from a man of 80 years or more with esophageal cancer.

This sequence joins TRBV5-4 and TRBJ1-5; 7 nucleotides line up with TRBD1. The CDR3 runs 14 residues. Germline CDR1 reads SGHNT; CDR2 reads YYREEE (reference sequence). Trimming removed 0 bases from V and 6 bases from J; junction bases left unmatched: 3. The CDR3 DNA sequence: TGTGCCAGCAGCTTGGAAGGGGGCGGTCAGCCCCAGCATTTT. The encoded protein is CASSLEGGGQPQHF.

DNA of the CDR3: TGTGCCAGCAGCGGAGGCAGGACTAGCGGAGCCCAAGAGACCCAGTACTTC. Protein sequence: CASSGGRTSGAQETQYF. The V call is TRBV7-9, the J call TRBJ2-5; 10 bases are shared with TRBD2. The CDR3 extends over 17 amino acids. With V trimmed by 5 bases and J by 1 base, 10 bases remained unmatched. Germline V gene data show CDR1 as SEHNR and CDR2 as FQNEAQ (reference sequence).

Here the CDR3 DNA reads TGCGCCAGCGGAGTTCCTAGCACAGATACGCAGTATTTT. It translates to CASGVPSTDTQYF. The chain carries TRBV5-1 and TRBJ2-3; D uncertain. The CDR3 extends over 13 amino acids. Germline assignment: CDR1 SGHRS and CDR2 YFSETQ. V was clipped by 7 bases and J by 0 bases, with 9 bases between them.

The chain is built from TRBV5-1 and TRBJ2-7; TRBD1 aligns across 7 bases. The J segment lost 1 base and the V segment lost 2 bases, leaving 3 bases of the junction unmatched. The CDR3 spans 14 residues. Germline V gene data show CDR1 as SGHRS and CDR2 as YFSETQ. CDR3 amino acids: CASSFPDRSYEQYF. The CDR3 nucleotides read TGCGCCAGCAGCTTCCCGGACAGGTCCTACGAGCAGTACTTC.

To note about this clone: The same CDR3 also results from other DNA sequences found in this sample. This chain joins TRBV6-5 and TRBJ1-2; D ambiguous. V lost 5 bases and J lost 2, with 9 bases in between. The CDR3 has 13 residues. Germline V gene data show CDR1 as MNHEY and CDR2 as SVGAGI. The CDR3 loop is CASSRDLNYGYTF. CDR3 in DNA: TGTGCCAGCAGTAGGGATCTAAACTATGGCTACACCTTC.

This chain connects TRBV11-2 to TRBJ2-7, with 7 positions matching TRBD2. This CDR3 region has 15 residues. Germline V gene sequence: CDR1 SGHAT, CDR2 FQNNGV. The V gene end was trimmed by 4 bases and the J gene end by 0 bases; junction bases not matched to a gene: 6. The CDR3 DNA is TGTGCCAGCAGCTCCGGTGGCGGGGGCTCCTACGAGCAGTACTTC. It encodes CASSSGGGGSYEQYF.

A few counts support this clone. As DNA, the CDR3 is TGCAGCGTTCCAAGACAGGAAGGGACCCAGTACTTC. Protein sequence: CSVPRQEGTQYF. The chain links TRBV29-1 to TRBJ2-5, with a possible D match to TRBD1 (6 bases). The CDR3 loop spans 12 amino acids. Germline CDR1 is SQVTM and CDR2 is ANQGSEA. V lost 5 bases and J lost 7, with 14 bases in between.

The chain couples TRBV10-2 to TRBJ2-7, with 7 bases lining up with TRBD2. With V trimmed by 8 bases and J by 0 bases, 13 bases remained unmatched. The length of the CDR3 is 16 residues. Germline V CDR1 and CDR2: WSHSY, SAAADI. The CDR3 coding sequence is TGCGCCAGCGGTAGGGGAGGGGTCACAGGCTCCTACGAGCAGTACTTC. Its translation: CASGRGGVTGSYEQYF.

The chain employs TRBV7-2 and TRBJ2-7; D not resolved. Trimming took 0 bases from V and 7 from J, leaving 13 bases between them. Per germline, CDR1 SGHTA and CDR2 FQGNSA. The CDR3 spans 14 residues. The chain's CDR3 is CASSLARGAREQYF. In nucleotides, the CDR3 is TGTGCCAGCAGCTTAGCACGAGGAGCGCGGGAGCAGTACTTC.

The CDR3 DNA follows: TGTGCCAGCAGCTCCCTTGGCGGGAGTAACACAGATACGCAGTATTTT. Translated: CASSSLGGSNTDTQYF. The gene calls are TRBV7-2 and TRBJ2-3, with 7 bases that match TRBD2. This CDR3 has 16 amino acids. The trim removed 4 bases at V and 2 bases at J, leaving 9 bases unmatched. The germline CDR1 and CDR2 sequences are SGHTA and FQGNSA.

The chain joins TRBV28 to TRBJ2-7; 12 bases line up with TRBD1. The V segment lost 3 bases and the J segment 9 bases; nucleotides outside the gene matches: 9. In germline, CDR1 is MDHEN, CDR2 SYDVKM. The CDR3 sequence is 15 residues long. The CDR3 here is CASSLGTGGVFGQYF. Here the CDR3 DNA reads TGTGCCAGCAGTTTGGGGACAGGGGGCGTTTTCGGGCAGTACTTC.

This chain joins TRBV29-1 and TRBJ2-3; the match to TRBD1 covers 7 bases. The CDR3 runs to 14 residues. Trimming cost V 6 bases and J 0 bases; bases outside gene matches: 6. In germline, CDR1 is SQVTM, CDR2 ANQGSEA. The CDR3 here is CSVNAGGSTDTQYF. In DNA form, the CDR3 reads TGCAGCGTGAACGCAGGGGGAAGCACAGATACGCAGTATTTT.

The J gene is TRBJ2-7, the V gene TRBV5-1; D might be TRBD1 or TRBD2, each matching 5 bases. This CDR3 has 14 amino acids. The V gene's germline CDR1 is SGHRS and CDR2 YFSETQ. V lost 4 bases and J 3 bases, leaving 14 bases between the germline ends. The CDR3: CASSGGGRYYEQYF. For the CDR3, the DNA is TGCGCCAGCAGCGGGGGTGGACGGTACTACGAGCAGTACTTC. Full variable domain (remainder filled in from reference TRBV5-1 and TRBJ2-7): KAGVTQTPRYLIKTRGQQVTLSCSPISGHRSVSWYQQTPGQGLQFLFEYFSETQRNKGNFPGRFSGRQFSNSRSEMNVSTLELGDSALYLCASSGGGRYYEQYFGPGTRLTVT.

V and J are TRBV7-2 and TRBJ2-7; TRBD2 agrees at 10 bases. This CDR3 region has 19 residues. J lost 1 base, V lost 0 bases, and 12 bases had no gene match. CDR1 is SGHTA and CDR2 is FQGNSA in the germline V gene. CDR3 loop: CASSLAPASAGGFSYEQYF. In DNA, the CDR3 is TGTGCCAGCAGCTTAGCCCCAGCCTCAGCGGGAGGGTTTTCCTACGAGCAGTACTTC.

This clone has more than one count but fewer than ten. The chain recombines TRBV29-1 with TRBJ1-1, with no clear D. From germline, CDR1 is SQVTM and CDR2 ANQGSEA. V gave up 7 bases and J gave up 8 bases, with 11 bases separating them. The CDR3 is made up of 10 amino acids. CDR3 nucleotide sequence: TGCAGCGCCGGAGTTCAAGAAGCTTTCTTT. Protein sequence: CSAGVQEAFF.

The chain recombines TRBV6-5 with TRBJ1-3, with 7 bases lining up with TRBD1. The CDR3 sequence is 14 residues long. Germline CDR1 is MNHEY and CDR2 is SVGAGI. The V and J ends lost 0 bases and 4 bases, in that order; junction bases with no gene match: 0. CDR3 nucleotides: TGTGCCAGCAGTTACTCGACAGGGGGAAACACCATATATTTT. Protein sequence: CASSYSTGGNTIYF.

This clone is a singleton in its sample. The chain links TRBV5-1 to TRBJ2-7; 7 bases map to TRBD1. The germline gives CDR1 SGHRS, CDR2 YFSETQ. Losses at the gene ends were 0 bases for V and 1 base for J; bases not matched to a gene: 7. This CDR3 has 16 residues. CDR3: CASSLVTGTASYEQYF. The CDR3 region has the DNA TGCGCCAGCAGCTTGGTAACCGGGACAGCTTCCTACGAGCAGTACTTC.

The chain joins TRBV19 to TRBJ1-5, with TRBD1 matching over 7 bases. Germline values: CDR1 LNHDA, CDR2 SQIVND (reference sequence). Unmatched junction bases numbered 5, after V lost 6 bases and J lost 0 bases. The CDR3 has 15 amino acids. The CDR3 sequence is CASSQGDISNQPQHF. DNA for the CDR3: TGTGCCAGTAGCCAGGGGGACATTAGCAATCAGCCCCAGCATTTT.

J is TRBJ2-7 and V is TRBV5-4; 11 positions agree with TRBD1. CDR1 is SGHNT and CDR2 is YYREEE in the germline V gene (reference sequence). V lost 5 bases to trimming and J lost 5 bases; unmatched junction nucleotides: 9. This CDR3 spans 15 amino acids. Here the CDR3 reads CASRGDPGQGDEQYF. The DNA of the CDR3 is TGTGCCAGCAGGGGCGATCCGGGACAGGGGGACGAGCAGTACTTC. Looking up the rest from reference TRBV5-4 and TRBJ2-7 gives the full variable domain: ETGVTQSPTHLIKTRGQQVTLRCSSQSGHNTVSWYQQALGQGPQFIFQYYREEENGRGNFPPRFSGLQFPNYSSELNVNALELDDSALYLCASRGDPGQGDEQYFGPGTRLTVT.

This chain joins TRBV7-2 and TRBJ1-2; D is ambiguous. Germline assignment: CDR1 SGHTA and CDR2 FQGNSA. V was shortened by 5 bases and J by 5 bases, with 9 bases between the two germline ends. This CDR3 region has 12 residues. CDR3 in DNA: TGTGCCAGCAGCCCTCAGAGATATGGCTACACCTTC. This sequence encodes CASSPQRYGYTF.

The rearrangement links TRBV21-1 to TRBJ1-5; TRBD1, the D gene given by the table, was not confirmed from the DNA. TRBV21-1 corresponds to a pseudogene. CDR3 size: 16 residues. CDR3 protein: CASSVGSGQPNQPQHF. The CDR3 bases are TGTGCCAGCAGCGTAGGATCGGGACAGCCTAATCAGCCCCAGCATTTT.

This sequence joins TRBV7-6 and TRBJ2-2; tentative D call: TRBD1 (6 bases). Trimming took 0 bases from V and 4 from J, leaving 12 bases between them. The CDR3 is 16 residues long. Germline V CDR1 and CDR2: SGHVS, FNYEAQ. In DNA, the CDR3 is TGTGCCAGCAGCTTAGCGCCAGGGGTCGCCACCGGGGAGCTGTTTTTT. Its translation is CASSLAPGVATGELFF.

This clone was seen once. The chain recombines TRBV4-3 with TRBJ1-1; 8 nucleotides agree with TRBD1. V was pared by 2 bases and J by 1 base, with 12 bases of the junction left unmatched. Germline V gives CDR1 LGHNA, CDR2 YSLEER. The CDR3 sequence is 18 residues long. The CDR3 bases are TGCGCCAGCAGCCAAAGTGGTAGTGCCAGGGGGCCGAACACTGAAGCTTTCTTT. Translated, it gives CASSQSGSARGPNTEAFF.

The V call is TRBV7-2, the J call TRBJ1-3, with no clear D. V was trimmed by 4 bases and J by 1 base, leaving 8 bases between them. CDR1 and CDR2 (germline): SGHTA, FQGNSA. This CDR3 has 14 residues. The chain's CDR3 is CASSSRSSGNTIYF. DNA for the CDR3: TGTGCCAGCAGCTCGAGGAGTTCTGGAAACACCATATATTTT. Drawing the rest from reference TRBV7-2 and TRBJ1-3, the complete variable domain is GAGVSQSPSNKVTEKGKDVELRCDPISGHTALYWYRQSLGQGLEFLIYFQGNSAPDKSGLPSDRFSAERTGGSVSTLTIQRTQQEDSAVYLCASSSRSSGNTIYFGEGSWLTVV.